This TCR beta chain is drawn from a study of blood T cell repertoires in COVID-19. Study details: Samples of COVID-19 (acute and convalescent) were obtained from the United States, Italy and Spain. T cells, B-cell-depleted T cells, or PBMCs supplied cDNA or gDNA.

The CDR3 runs to 16 residues. CDR1 and CDR2 (germline): LGHNA, YNFKEQ. Deletions cut 0 bases from V and 3 bases from J, with 15 bases between. Authors' data handling: Amplification of reference gene primers was used by the study to estimate nucleated cell counts. Data came from immunoSEQ multiplex PCR; TCRdb stores just in-frame clones and leaves some out. V and J calls and clone size are as listed in that table; D and trimming were resolved from the DNA. The top ten clones hold roughly 3.7% of a sample with under 250,000 clones, 75% to 90% of them seen once. The receptor was isolated from a woman under 40 who had been exposed to COVID-19. V and J are TRBV4-2 and TRBJ2-7; the D gene is possibly TRBD1 (7 bases). Sequenced: PBMCs or T cells enriched from blood (not recorded which). CDR3 sequence reads: CASSQDQGGSNYEQYF. CDR3 sequence (DNA): TGTGCCAGCAGCCAAGATCAGGGGGGTTCCAACTACGAGCAGTACTTC.